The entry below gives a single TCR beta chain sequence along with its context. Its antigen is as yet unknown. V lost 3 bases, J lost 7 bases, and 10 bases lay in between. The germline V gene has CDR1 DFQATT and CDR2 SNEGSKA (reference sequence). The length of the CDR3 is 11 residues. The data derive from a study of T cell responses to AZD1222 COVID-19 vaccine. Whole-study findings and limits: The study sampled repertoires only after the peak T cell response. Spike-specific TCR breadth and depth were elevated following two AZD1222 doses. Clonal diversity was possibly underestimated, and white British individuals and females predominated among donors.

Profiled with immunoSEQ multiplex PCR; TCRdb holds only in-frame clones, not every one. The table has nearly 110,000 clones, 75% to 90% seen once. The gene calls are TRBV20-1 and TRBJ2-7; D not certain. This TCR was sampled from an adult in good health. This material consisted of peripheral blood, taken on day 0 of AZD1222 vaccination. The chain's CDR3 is CSARWYEEQYF. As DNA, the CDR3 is TGCAGTGCTAGGTGGTACGAGGAGCAGTACTTC.